The 22 T cell receptor beta chains below were found in one sample sequenced in a study of CD8+CD57+ T cells in acquired aplastic anemia. Genomic DNA provided the template from which TCR beta VDJ and CDR3 profiles were obtained. TCRdb re-analysed the reads in MiXCR, keeping a single row per CDR3 protein. Counted here are approximately 200,000 distinct CDR3 sequences, about 64% occurring once; the ten biggest clones make up more than 45%. The source material was sorted CD4+, CD8+, or CD8+CD57+ T cells (not recorded which) from PBMCs. These receptors all come from a human donor with severe aplastic anemia or a healthy control (not recorded which).

The chain uses TRBV7-3 and TRBJ2-7, with a tentative D call TRBD1 (7 bases). The V gene lost 2 bases and the J gene lost 3 bases, with 17 bases spanning the gap. Germline assignment: CDR1 SGHTA and CDR2 FQGTGA. This CDR3 has 16 residues. CDR3 sequence (DNA): TGTGCCAGCAGCTTACCCCTAGGGGGGACAGTCTACGAGCAGTACTTC. Amino acids: CASSLPLGGTVYEQYF. Filled out from reference TRBV7-3 and TRBJ2-7, the complete variable domain reads GAGVSQTPSNKVTEKGKYVELRCDPISGHTALYWYRQSLGQGPEFLIYFQGTGAADDSGLPNDRFFAVRPEGSVSTLKIQRTERGDSAVYLCASSLPLGGTVYEQYFGPGTRLTVT.

This clonotype appeared a few times. The rearrangement uses TRBV2 and TRBJ2-4; weak D call: TRBD2 (5 bases). Trimming pared 5 bases from V and 7 bases from J, leaving 18 bases between. Per the germline V gene, CDR1 is SNHLY and CDR2 is FYNNEI. CDR3 length: 15 residues. This CDR3 reads CASSPTVGVWNIQYF. In nucleotides, the CDR3 is TGTGCCAGCAGTCCCACGGTGGGAGTTTGGAACATTCAGTACTTC.

The chain is built from TRBV4-2 and TRBJ1-5; the match to TRBD1 covers 9 bases. Germline V lookup: CDR1 LGHNA, CDR2 YNFKEQ. The CDR3 loop spans 13 amino acids. V dropped 3 bases and J dropped 9; count of bases not matched to a gene: 3. The CDR3 loop reads CASSQGTGWPQHF. The CDR3 DNA is TGTGCCAGCAGCCAGGGGACAGGGTGGCCCCAGCATTTT.

The chain employs TRBV5-1 and TRBJ2-6; D unresolved. The CDR3 sequence is 16 residues long. The V gene's germline CDR1 is SGHRS and CDR2 YFSETQ. V lost 4 bases and J lost 0, with 11 bases in between. The CDR3 DNA reads TGCGCCAGCAGCGAACTGCCGGGCTCTGGGGCCAACGTCCTGACTTTC. Translating gives CASSELPGSGANVLTF.

V and J are TRBV10-3 and TRBJ2-5; 9 bases fit TRBD1. The CDR3 runs to 15 residues. Unmatched junction bases numbered 4, after V lost 2 bases and J lost 3 bases. Germline V gives CDR1 ENHRY, CDR2 SYGVKD. Here the CDR3 reads CAISEPGTGKETQYF. CDR3 nucleotide sequence: TGTGCCATCAGTGAGCCCGGGACAGGGAAAGAGACCCAGTACTTC.

The gene calls are TRBV5-1 and TRBJ1-1; D not resolved. Trimming left V 1 base short and J 1 base short, with 5 bases between. Per the germline V gene, CDR1 is SGHRS and CDR2 is YFSETQ. This CDR3 comprises 13 residues. CDR3 bases: TGCGCCAGCAGCTTGTCAGCGAACACTGAAGCTTTCTTT. This encodes CASSLSANTEAFF.

The gene calls are TRBV24-1 and TRBJ1-1, with unresolved D. Trimming stripped 9 bases from V and 2 bases from J, with 12 bases between. CDR1 and CDR2 (germline): KGHDR, SFDVKD. The CDR3 is 13 amino acids. CDR3 DNA sequence: TGTGCCACCCAGGAGCAGGCTAACACTGAAGCTTTCTTT. This encodes CATQEQANTEAFF.

This clonotype was found once. In nucleotides, the CDR3 is TGCGCCAGCAGCTTGGTTATCGGGAACACTGAAGCTTTCTTT. Protein product: CASSLVIGNTEAFF. The gene calls are TRBV5-1 and TRBJ1-1; the D is unclear. CDR3 length: 14 residues. CDR1 and CDR2 (germline): SGHRS, YFSETQ. Between the trimmed V and J ends, which lost 0 bases and 1 base, there was a span of 7 bases.

V gene TRBV12-3 or TRBV12-4 combines with J gene TRBJ1-1; weak D call: TRBD1 (5 bases). CDR3 length: 11 residues. Between the trimmed V and J ends, which lost 6 bases and 10 bases, there was a span of 12 bases. As DNA, the CDR3 is TGTGCCAGCAGGGTACAGGCGGGAGCTTTCTTT. Translation gives CASRVQAGAFF.

Here the CDR3 DNA reads TGTGCCACCAGTGACATGGGACAGTCCACAGATACGCAGTATTTT. Its protein product is CATSDMGQSTDTQYF. The V gene is TRBV24-1, the J gene TRBJ2-3, with TRBD1 identical over 7 bases. CDR3 length equals 15 residues. J gave up 2 bases and V 4 bases, and 5 bases lay outside the gene matches. Germline values: CDR1 KGHDR, CDR2 SFDVKD.

This clonotype was seen repeatedly, ten times or more. The chain employs TRBV7-6 and TRBJ2-7, with 12 bases aligning to TRBD1. Looked up from germline, CDR1 is SGHVS and CDR2 is FNYEAQ. The V and J ends lost 6 bases and 4 bases, in that order; junction bases with no gene match: 10. The CDR3 extends over 16 amino acids. The CDR3 loop reads CASSSLRGQGAYEQYF. In DNA form, the CDR3 reads TGTGCCAGCAGTTCCCTTAGGGGACAGGGGGCTTACGAGCAGTACTTC.

This chain connects TRBV24-1 to TRBJ2-3, with a weak D call TRBD1 (5 bases). The CDR3 is made up of 15 amino acids. Deletions cut 2 bases from V and 0 bases from J, with 8 bases between. The germline CDR1 and CDR2 sequences are KGHDR and SFDVKD. CDR3 in DNA: TGTGCCACCAGTGATTCAGGGTGGAGCACAGATACGCAGTATTTT. The encoded protein is CATSDSGWSTDTQYF.

V is TRBV30 and J is TRBJ2-7; 9 nucleotides line up with TRBD1. With V trimmed by 5 bases and J by 4 bases, 15 bases remained unmatched. Germline values: CDR1 GTSNPN, CDR2 SVGIG (reference sequence). This CDR3 region has 16 residues. The CDR3 region is CAWGGWRTGALYEQYF. The CDR3 coding sequence is TGTGCCTGGGGTGGGTGGAGGACAGGGGCTTTGTACGAGCAGTACTTC.

Regarding this clonotype: Being one base from a much bigger clone, this may be a read error. The genes are TRBV6-1 and TRBJ2-3; D perhaps matches TRBD1 (6 bases). The CDR3 loop spans 13 amino acids. CDR1 is MNHNS, CDR2 SASEGT, per germline. Written as DNA, the CDR3 is TGTGCCAGCACGGTCAGGGGCACAGATAGGCAGTATTTT. It is translated as CASTVRGTDRQYF.

The chain recombines TRBV20-1 with TRBJ2-1, with D hard to call. The length of the CDR3 is 18 residues. Germline CDR1 and CDR2: DFQATT and SNEGSKA (reference sequence). Trimming removed 0 bases at V and 5 bases at J, with 23 bases between. The CDR3 coding sequence is TGCAGTGCTAGAGAGCATCCGAGTTTCCGCCTTGTGAACAATGAGCAGTTCTTC. Translating gives CSAREHPSFRLVNNEQFF.

In DNA form, the CDR3 reads TGTGCCAGCCGGGAGGGCGGGAGCTCCTACGAGCAGTACTTC. Its protein is CASREGGSSYEQYF. This sequence joins TRBV7-3 and TRBJ2-7; 8 bases map to TRBD2. Looked up from germline, CDR1 is SGHTA and CDR2 is FQGTGA. Trimming cost V 8 bases and J 0 bases; bases outside gene matches: 6. CDR3 size: 14 residues.

The chain uses TRBV4-1 and TRBJ1-2, with D perhaps matching TRBD1 (5 bases). Trimming took off 0 bases at V and 4 bases at J, with 6 bases between the two ends. This CDR3 spans 13 amino acids. CDR1 is MGHRA, CDR2 YSYEKL, per germline. The CDR3 DNA sequence: TGCGCCAGCAGCCAAGATAGGGGCTATGGCTACACCTTC. Translation: CASSQDRGYGYTF.

The chain carries TRBV7-9 and TRBJ1-1; a possible D gene is TRBD1 (5 bases). This CDR3 is 13 amino acids long. V was pared by 7 bases and J by 1 base, with 10 bases between. Per germline, CDR1 SEHNR and CDR2 FQNEAQ (reference sequence). The CDR3 region is CASITTENTEAFF. The CDR3 DNA sequence: TGTGCCAGCATCACGACAGAGAACACTGAAGCTTTCTTT.

In regard to this clonotype: A much larger clone lies a single base off, so this may be a read error. The gene calls are TRBV6-5 and TRBJ1-1, with D maybe TRBD1 (6 bases). The CDR3 spans 13 residues. The germline V gene has CDR1 MNHEY and CDR2 SVGAGI. DNA for the CDR3: TGTGGCAGCAGCCGGGGAGGGGGCACTGAAGCTTTCTTT. This codes for CGSSRGGGTEAFF.

V usage is TRBV14 and J usage is TRBJ2-2, with D uncertain. Trimming took off 0 bases at V and 1 base at J, with 12 bases between the two ends. Germline V gene lookup returns CDR1 SGHDN and CDR2 FVKESK. There are 17 residues in the CDR3. CDR3 in amino acids: CASSQEMIDMNTGELFF. The CDR3 DNA follows: TGTGCCAGCAGCCAAGAGATGATAGACATGAACACCGGGGAGCTGTTTTTT.

The CDR3 here is CASSVGVYNEQFF. The CDR3 nucleotides are TGTGCCAGTAGTGTAGGGGTTTACAATGAGCAGTTCTTC. This chain joins TRBV19 and TRBJ2-1; a weak D match, TRBD1 (5 bases). This CDR3 comprises 13 residues. Trimming stripped 5 bases from V and 4 bases from J, with 9 bases between. CDR1 and CDR2 (germline): LNHDA, SQIVND (reference sequence).

This chain joins TRBV5-1 and TRBJ2-2; D is unclear. V dropped 4 bases and J dropped 1 base, with 14 bases sitting between them. The V gene's germline CDR1 is SGHRS and CDR2 YFSETQ. The CDR3 length is 16 residues. The CDR3 spells CASSPRSSRNTGELFF. For the CDR3, the DNA is TGCGCCAGCAGCCCGCGTTCAAGTCGGAACACCGGGGAGCTGTTTTTT.